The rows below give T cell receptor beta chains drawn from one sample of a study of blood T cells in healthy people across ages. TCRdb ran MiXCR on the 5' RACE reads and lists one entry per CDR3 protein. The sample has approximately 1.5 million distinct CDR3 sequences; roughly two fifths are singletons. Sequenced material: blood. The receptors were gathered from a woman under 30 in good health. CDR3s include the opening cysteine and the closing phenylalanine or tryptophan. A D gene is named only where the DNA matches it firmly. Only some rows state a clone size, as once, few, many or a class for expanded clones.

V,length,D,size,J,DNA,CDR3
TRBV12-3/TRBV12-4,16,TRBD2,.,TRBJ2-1,TGTGCCAGCAGTTTCTACGGGACTAGCGGCTACAATGAGCAGTTCTTC,CASSFYGTSGYNEQFF
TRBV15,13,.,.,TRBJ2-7,TGTGCCACCAACCTGGGGGTGGACTACGAGCAGTACTTC,CATNLGVDYEQYF
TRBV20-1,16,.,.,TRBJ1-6,TGCAGTGCCGATATTGCGGGGATAGTTGGTAATTCACCCCTCCACTTT,CSADIAGIVGNSPLHF
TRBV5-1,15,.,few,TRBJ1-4,TGCGCCAGCAGCGGAAACACAGGAACTAATGAAAAACTGTTTTTT,CASSGNTGTNEKLFF
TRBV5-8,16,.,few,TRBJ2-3,TGTGCCAGCAGCTTGGCCAGGGGATTTTCGGCAGATACGCAGTATTTT,CASSLARGFSADTQYF
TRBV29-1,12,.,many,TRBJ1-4,TGCAGCGTTGTTTCAGGTGGTGAAAAACTGTTTTTT,CSVVSGGEKLFF
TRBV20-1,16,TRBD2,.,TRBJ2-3,TGCAGTGCGGCCGGGACTAGCGGGAAAGGGGCGGATACGCAGTATTTT,CSAAGTSGKGADTQYF
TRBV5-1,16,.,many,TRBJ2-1,TGCGCCAGCAGCTTGGTATCGGCCGCCGGGGGCAATGAGCAGTTCTTC,CASSLVSAAGGNEQFF
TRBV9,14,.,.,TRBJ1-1,TGTGCCAGCAGCGTTAACCTCTTGAACACTGAAGCTTTCTTT,CASSVNLLNTEAFF
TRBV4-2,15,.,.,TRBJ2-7,TGTGCCAGCAGCAGAACAGGGGGGGGAATCTACGAGCAGTACTTC,CASSRTGGGIYEQYF
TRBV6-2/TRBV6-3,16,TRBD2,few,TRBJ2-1,TGTGCCAGCAGTTACGTTACTAGCGGGAGGGCCGTTGAGCAGTTCTTC,CASSYVTSGRAVEQFF
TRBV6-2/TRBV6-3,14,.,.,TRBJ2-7,TGTGCCAGCATTTCCCCCTGGGGGGCCTACGAGCAGTACTTC,CASISPWGAYEQYF
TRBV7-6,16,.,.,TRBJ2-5,TGTGCCAGCAGCTTAGCCCTTGCAGGGGCTGGAGAGACCCAGTACTTC,CASSLALAGAGETQYF
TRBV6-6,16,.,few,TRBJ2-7,TGTGCCAGCAGTACAGGGGGGGCACAGTACTCCTACGAGCAGTACTTC,CASSTGGAQYSYEQYF
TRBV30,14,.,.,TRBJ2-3,TGTGCCTGGAGTGCCACCTCTAGCACAGATACGCAGTATTTT,CAWSATSSTDTQYF
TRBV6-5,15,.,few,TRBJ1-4,TGTGCCAGCAGGGGAGGGATGGGGGCTAATGAAAAACTGTTTTTT,CASRGGMGANEKLFF
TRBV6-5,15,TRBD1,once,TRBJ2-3,TGTGCCAGCAGTTACACAGGGGGGTTAGCAGATACGCAGTATTTT,CASSYTGGLADTQYF
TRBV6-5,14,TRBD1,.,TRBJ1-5,TGTGTTACGCAGCAGGGGGCAGCGGCTCAGCCCCAGCATTTT,CVTQQGAAAQPQHF
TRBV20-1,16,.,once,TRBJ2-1,TGCAGTGCTGAGCCATTCCGGGGAGGACGCGACAATGAGCAGTTCTTC,CSAEPFRGGRDNEQFF
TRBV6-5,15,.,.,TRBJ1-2,TGTGCCAGCAGTTACTCGGCAGCCCCCAGCTATGGCTACACCTTC,CASSYSAAPSYGYTF
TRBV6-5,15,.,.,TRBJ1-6,TGTGCCAGCAGTTACTCGATTTCTTTTAATTCACCCCTCCACTTT,CASSYSISFNSPLHF
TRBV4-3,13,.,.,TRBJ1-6,TGCGCCAGCAGCCAAGAGTGGGTGTCACCCCTCCACTTT,CASSQEWVSPLHF
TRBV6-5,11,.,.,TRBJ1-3,TGTGCCAGCAGACGGGGGAACACCATATATTTT,CASRRGNTIYF
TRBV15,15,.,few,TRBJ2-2,TGTGCCACCAGCAGAGACAGGGATTCGACCGGGGAGCTGTTTTTT,CATSRDRDSTGELFF
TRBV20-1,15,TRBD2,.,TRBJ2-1,TGCAGTGCTTCCACTCCTAGCGGGAGTTATAATGAGCAGTTCTTC,CSASTPSGSYNEQFF
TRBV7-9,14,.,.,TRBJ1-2,TGTGCCAGCAGCTTCAGCACAGGGCTACTCGGCTACACCTTC,CASSFSTGLLGYTF
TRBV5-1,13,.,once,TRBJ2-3,TGCGCCAGCAGCGCCTGGGCCTTAGATACGCAGTATTTT,CASSAWALDTQYF
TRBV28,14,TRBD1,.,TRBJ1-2,TGTGCCAGCAGTTTAGGGGGACAGACTTATGGCTACACCTTC,CASSLGGQTYGYTF
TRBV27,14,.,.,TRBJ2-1,TGTGCCAGCAGTTTATACCCAGGTTGCAATGAGCAGTTCTTC,CASSLYPGCNEQFF